Listed here are 10 T cell receptor beta chains from one sample, sequenced in a study of control samples from healthy donors and cancer patients. Produced via immunoSEQ multiplex PCR; TCRdb's table is partial and in-frame only. The sample includes around 110,000 clones, about 88% of them seen just once. Sequencing was performed on blood. The receptors originated from a woman between 70 and 85 years old in good health.

The V gene is TRBV27, the J gene TRBJ2-7; D unclear. Trimming took off 0 bases at V and 1 base at J, with 10 bases between the two ends. Germline CDR1 and CDR2: MNHEY and SMNVEV (reference sequence). There are 15 residues in the CDR3. The CDR3 loop reads CASSLSARVSYEQYF. In DNA form, the CDR3 reads TGTGCCAGCAGTTTATCCGCTCGGGTATCCTACGAGCAGTACTTC.

This rearrangement joins TRBV29-1 to TRBJ2-2; D possibly corresponds to TRBD1 (5 bases). Per germline, CDR1 SQVTM and CDR2 ANQGSEA. V lost 0 bases, J lost 4 bases, and 12 bases lay in between. CDR3 length: 15 amino acids. The CDR3 sequence is CSVEDLARGTGELFF. DNA of the CDR3: TGCAGCGTTGAAGATCTGGCTAGGGGCACCGGGGAGCTGTTTTTT.

A note on this clone: The same CDR3 arises from other DNA sequences in this sample as well. This chain connects TRBV11-3 to TRBJ2-1, with no clear D. The germline V and J ends were trimmed by 3 bases and 6 bases, with 6 bases remaining between them. The CDR3 runs 12 residues. Looked up from germline, CDR1 is SGHNT and CDR2 is YENEEA. The CDR3 reads CASSLVRNEQFF. CDR3 nucleotides: TGTGCCAGCAGCTTGGTTCGCAATGAGCAGTTCTTC.

This clone was found a few times. J is TRBJ2-7 and V is TRBV21-1; TRBD1, the table's D call, lacks a check against the DNA. TRBV21-1 is flagged as a pseudogene. The CDR3 runs 15 residues. In DNA form, the CDR3 reads TGTGCCAGCAGCGACCGGGACAGGGTTACCTACGAGCAGTACTTC. Translation gives CASSDRDRVTYEQYF.

The rearrangement joins TRBV5-1 to TRBJ1-2, with 7 bases aligning to TRBD1. The CDR3 consists of 14 residues. The germline gives CDR1 SGHRS, CDR2 YFSETQ. V was pared by 0 bases and J by 4 bases, with 3 bases of the junction left unmatched. CDR3 in DNA: TGCGCCAGCAGCTTGGAGGGGGCTGGCTATGGCTACACCTTC. Its translation: CASSLEGAGYGYTF.

The chain carries TRBV29-1 and TRBJ1-2; 7 positions agree with TRBD1. The CDR3 totals 13 residues. J lost 5 bases, V lost 6 bases, and 9 bases had no gene match. The germline V gene has CDR1 SQVTM and CDR2 ANQGSEA. The CDR3 nucleotides read TGCAGCGTCTCGACAGGGAGGGATTATGGCTACACCTTC. This translates into CSVSTGRDYGYTF.

The CDR3 protein is CAKGQGASYEQYF. DNA for the CDR3: TGCGCCAAGGGACAGGGGGCTTCCTACGAGCAGTACTTC. The rearrangement joins TRBV10-1 to TRBJ2-7; 12 bases match TRBD1. The V and J ends lost 10 bases and 1 base, in that order; junction bases with no gene match: 2. Per the germline V gene, CDR1 is WNHNN and CDR2 is SYGVQD (reference sequence). This CDR3 spans 13 amino acids.

As DNA, the CDR3 is TGTGCCAGCTCACCATCCGAGGTCGGGGAGCTGTTTTTT. Residues: CASSPSEVGELFF. The rearrangement joins TRBV18 to TRBJ2-2; no clear D gene. Trimming stripped 2 bases from V and 7 bases from J, with 8 bases between. There are 13 residues in the CDR3. Per germline, CDR1 KGHSH and CDR2 LQKENI.

V gene TRBV6-5 combines with J gene TRBJ2-7; TRBD2 agrees at 8 bases. The germline V gene encodes CDR1 MNHEY and CDR2 SVGAGI. The junction had 12 bases not matched to a gene; V was cut back by 8 bases and J by 3 bases. CDR3 length: 15 amino acids. This CDR3 reads CASGPRGAKGYEQYF. The CDR3, as DNA: TGTGCCAGCGGACCGCGGGGGGCCAAGGGCTACGAGCAGTACTTC.

The genes are TRBV9 and TRBJ1-1; possible D gene TRBD1, 6 bases. Germline V gene sequence: CDR1 SGDLS, CDR2 YYNGEE. Trimming pared 0 bases from V and 7 bases from J, leaving 13 bases between. The CDR3 contains 14 residues. The CDR3 sequence is CASSVEGGGGEAFF. The CDR3 DNA sequence: TGTGCCAGCAGCGTAGAAGGTGGGGGCGGTGAAGCTTTCTTT. Variable domain in full (rest from reference TRBV9 and TRBJ1-1): DSGVTQTPKHLITATGQRVTLRCSPRSGDLSVYWYQQSLDQGLQFLIQYYNGEERAKGNILERFSAQQFPDLHSELNLSSLELGDSALYFCASSVEGGGGEAFFGQGTRLTVV.